This TCR beta chain stems from a study of cytomegalovirus exposure and HLA in healthy donors (dated by TCRdb to the late 2010s). About the study as a whole: An earlier analysis of 587 of the donors reported roughly 300 Gb of sequence data and around 100 million unique TCR beta sequences obtained from about 179 million T cells. Around 330 gigabases of sequencing data and 91 million or so unique TCR sequences made up an early release that covered roughly 670 HLA-typed donors. Of the 350 to 400 genotyped donors, about 80% fell in the genetic ancestry cluster associated with self-reported Caucasian donors. The study was designed to test whether signatures of past pathogen exposure could be identified by cataloging public T cell receptors. The T cell repertoires of 550 to 850 subjects were profiled by immunosequencing and related to cytomegalovirus serostatus. Besides the first cohort of approximately 670 subjects, a separate validation cohort made up of roughly 130 different subjects was used. High-throughput TCR immunosequencing, statistical association of individual TCRs with disease status, and machine learning were combined to predict cytomegalovirus infection status. A later analysis re-analyzed previously published TCR beta repertoires from roughly 690 donors and added high-resolution HLA genotyping to study TCR occurrence patterns. In the later analysis, no new phenotypic data were used to find candidate immune exposures; instead, reliance was placed on TCR beta sequences and their occurrence across donors. An earlier analysis of roughly 600 of the donors used high-throughput TCR beta sequencing to judge whether each TCR beta V gene segment behaved as functional or pseudogenic. Donor age, sex, ethnicity and CMV serostatus were compiled together with the repertoire data. In a later genetic analysis, genome-wide SNP genotypes for about 65% of the roughly 700 donors were used, and that subset was treated as a discovery cohort. All discovery cohort repertoires had been generated using a single sequencing platform. Both class I and class II loci were covered by HLA typing, at four-digit resolution. The number of typed donors differed by locus: about 629-630 for A, B, C, DRB1 and DQB1; 500 to 550 for DQA1; over 600 for DPA1; and some 450 for DPB1. Several DR-DQ haplotypes were treated as single units for association and clustering because of strong linkage in the cohort. Among several hundred genotyped donors of the cohort, an average of approximately 240,000 unique TCR beta nucleotide sequences was sequenced per donor, of which roughly 17% were non-productive. Overall study results and their limits: Cytomegalovirus status was reported to be diagnosed by the classifier with high specificity and sensitivity in both the original and validation cohorts. Roughly uniform sequencing depth across donors was assumed in presence/absence analyses, although this assumption may not hold. V-gene and J-gene trimming of TCR beta chains was associated with a missense DCLRE1C variant in a later genetic analysis, and the association was replicated in an independent cohort. A later analysis associated 15,000 to 20,000 TCR beta sequences with specific HLA alleles at a false discovery rate of 0.05. The earlier analysis of a few hundred of the donors excluded some 15 rarely observed V segments, including chromosome 9 orphons, because counts were too low. In a later analysis, the rate of TCR association differed among HLA loci, with DRB1 alleles having the most associated TCRs and HLA-C alleles having the fewest. The sequencing pipeline was judged likely to have produced a cluster of highly shared sequence variants as a technical artifact. According to a later genetic analysis, donors in an Asian-associated ancestry cluster had fewer N-insertions in productive TCRs than the approximately 700-donor mean. A further reported finding was that TCR beta sequences accurately predicted the HLA-A and HLA-B alleles for most subjects in the first cohort. The only immune exposure information available for the cohort was CMV serostatus. Linkage disequilibrium might explain the correlated functional status among segregating V segments, but an unknown experimental factor could not be excluded. Because HLA typing was unavailable for some donors at each locus, only the typed subset was used in association tests. Because the 87-base-pair reads could not distinguish some IMGT-functional V segments, including TRBV6-2 and TRBV6-3, those segments were excluded. An earlier analysis of roughly 570 of the donors showed that most TCR beta V segments appeared in productive rearrangements either about 87% or about 30% of the time, which broadly matched IMGT annotations. The authors suggested that the approach could potentially be generalized to other disease states and immunological phenotypes. Three of the identified cytomegalovirus-associated TCR beta chains were confirmed in vitro to be specific for cytomegalovirus antigens. When HLA alleles, especially DR and DQ, strongly co-occurred, attributing TCR associations to individual alleles was difficult. Only TCR beta chains were sequenced in this cohort, and the absence of alpha or paired-chain data limited detectable features. In a later analysis, several top co-occurrence clusters were reported to appear linked to parvovirus B19, influenza, CMV and Epstein-Barr virus. A later analysis found that most CMV-associated TCR beta chains appeared HLA-restricted, with HLA associations seemingly driven largely by CMV exposure. A later analysis found that HLA-associated TCR beta chains were more clonally expanded and had lower generation probabilities than equally common non-associated chains. The study listed 164 TCR beta chains as associated with cytomegalovirus. Most TCR sequences were observed very rarely across donors, whereas some public TCRs were present in many individuals.

Points on this clone: Its target antigen remains unknown. It has no much larger one-base neighbor in the sample; base qualities were not kept.

V is reduced by 10 bases and J by 2 bases, leaving a spacing of 14 bases between them. In the germline V gene (reference sequence), CDR1 corresponds to LNHDA and CDR2 to SQIVND. From the cysteine up to the phenylalanine, the CDR3 has a length of 13 residues. Only the CDR3 part of the read is kept: 39 bases, read in frame from the first base. The cohort was made up of about 670 healthy bone marrow donors. At the time of sampling, every cohort member was nominally healthy, though immune exposures that went unrecorded were likely present. The donor tested CMV seropositive and was one of the 289 seropositive cohort members. A peripheral blood sample was provided by each donor, and peripheral blood mononuclear cells were used for TCR beta sequencing. The Qiagen DNeasy Blood Extraction Kit was used to extract genomic DNA from the blood cell samples. The method was the immunoSEQ multiplex PCR assay. For the multiplex PCR, a mixture combining 60 forward primers for TCR Vbeta segments and 13 reverse primers for TCR Jbeta segments was used. The CDR3 region of rearranged TCR beta genes was amplified from genomic DNA by a multiplex PCR assay. On the Illumina HiSeq System, the amplified TCR beta libraries were sequenced as 87-base-pair reads. Turning to the authors' computational methods: A later analysis tallied around 87 million unique TCR beta chains across the 666 repertoires, and 10 million to 11 million of those chains were shared by two or more donors. Raw reads were error-corrected and collapsed into unique sequences with a nearest-neighbor algorithm that merged closely related sequences to remove PCR and sequencing errors. To assign V, D and J gene segments, CDR3 sequences were aligned to IMGT reference sequences. For a sequence to be retained, at least a six-nucleotide match to both a V gene segment and a J gene segment was required. A rearrangement counted as productive if the CDR3 had no stop codons and remained in frame with V and J, and every other rearrangement counted as non-productive. CDR3 was defined according to IMGT convention as the region running from the second conserved V-encoded cysteine to the conserved J-encoded phenylalanine. Sequences without an unambiguous match to a single V gene segment were excluded from the earlier analysis of several hundred of the donors. In an earlier analysis of 587 of the donors, V segments were called functional above 56.7% productive rearrangements and were called segregating when the between-donor standard deviation exceeded 5%. A statistical classification framework was developed to diagnose cytomegalovirus status using the catalog of TCR beta chain sequences. A later analysis assigned V and J genes by comparing TCR nucleotide sequences with IMGT/GENE-DB human TR gene sequences. Using the TCRdist pipeline, a later analysis assigned CDR3 sequences along with most-parsimonious VDJ recombination scenarios. In a later analysis, each TCR beta chain was defined by its CDR3 amino acid sequence together with its V-gene family, and reads lacking a unique V-gene family were excluded. To address suspected cross-contamination and a sequencing artifact, a later analysis removed around 600 highly shared, low-generation-probability nucleotide sequences. In a later analysis, a clonal expansion index was calculated for each public chain from normalized within-repertoire ranks of inferred template counts. In a later analysis, generation probabilities were computed with a VDJ recombination model fitted to out-of-frame rearrangements, and the resulting probabilities were checked against IGoR. In a later analysis, hypergeometric tests were used to score TCR-TCR, TCR-HLA and TCR-CMV co-occurrence, with a repertoire-size bias correction applied to TCR pairs. A later analysis estimated false discovery rates by permuting HLA or CMV assignments 20 times. A later analysis grouped co-occurring TCRs with DBSCAN, adding TCRdist sequence similarity when clustering within HLA-allele-positive subsets. For co-occurrence clustering, repertoires with fewer than 30,000 or more than 120,000 public chains were excluded, along with 5 or 6 repertoires with anomalous nucleotide sharing. This is the immuneACCESS table as TCRdb keeps it, with only in-frame sequences that have V and J called. A part of the clones is gone; compared with another copy, unresolved V genes explain less than half, and the rest is unexplained. V, J and clone size reflect that table, while D and trimming were determined from the DNA. In all, the sample holds tens of thousands of clones, and roughly 90% of those were seen once. Together, the top ten hold roughly 8% of the sample.

The receptor comes from a woman aged 40 to 49 in good health and CMV-seropositive. The sequenced sample consisted of PBMCs. The rearranged chain carries TRBV19 and TRBJ1-2, with no confidently assigned D gene. The DNA reads as follows: TGTGCCACCACGGGGTGGGAGAACTATGGCTACACCTTC. This is translated as CATTGWENYGYTF.